A selection of T cell receptor beta chains follows, all from one sample in a study of cytomegalovirus exposure and HLA in healthy donors. Using immunoSEQ multiplex PCR, the repertoire was profiled, and TCRdb retains in-frame clones only, with some absent. Of tens of thousands of clones in the sample, roughly 86% were seen once. Input material: PBMCs. All receptors come from a man younger than 35 in good health and CMV-seronegative. Each CDR3 is given with its conserved first and last residue. The D gene is left open where the match is weak. Some rows have no size entry. The others give once, few or many, or a class for an expanded clone.

v_gene: TRBV9
abundance: .
j_gene: TRBJ1-2
d_gene: .
CDR3nt: TGTGCCAGCAGCCCGGACAGACCTAACTATGGCTACACCTTC
CDR3aa: CASSPDRPNYGYTF

v_gene: TRBV7-2
abundance: .
j_gene: TRBJ2-7
d_gene: .
CDR3nt: TGTGCCAGCAGCTCGGACTACAACCCTACCTACGAGCAGTACTTC
CDR3aa: CASSSDYNPTYEQYF

v_gene: TRBV5-6
abundance: .
j_gene: TRBJ2-7
d_gene: .
CDR3nt: TGTGCCAGCAGCTTCCACGGGGGCTCCTACGAGCAGTACTTC
CDR3aa: CASSFHGGSYEQYF

v_gene: TRBV6-5
abundance: .
j_gene: TRBJ2-3
d_gene: TRBD1
CDR3nt: TGTGCCAGCAGTTACTTGGCAGGGGGAACAGATACGCAGTATTTT
CDR3aa: CASSYLAGGTDTQYF

v_gene: TRBV20-1
abundance: .
j_gene: TRBJ2-1
d_gene: .
CDR3nt: TGCAGTGCTGCGGGGGCTAATGAGCAGTTCTTC
CDR3aa: CSAAGANEQFF

v_gene: TRBV20-1
abundance: .
j_gene: TRBJ2-5
d_gene: .
CDR3nt: TGCAGTGCTCCCGTGTTGGAGACCCAGTACTTC
CDR3aa: CSAPVLETQYF

v_gene: TRBV27
abundance: .
j_gene: TRBJ1-1
d_gene: .
CDR3nt: TGTGCCAGCAGTTTAATTCAGTTGAACACTGAAGCTTTCTTT
CDR3aa: CASSLIQLNTEAFF

v_gene: TRBV10-3
abundance: .
j_gene: TRBJ1-2
d_gene: .
CDR3nt: TGTGCCATCAGTGAGTCACAGCGGGGGGCGAGATCCGATGGCTACACCTTC
CDR3aa: CAISESQRGARSDGYTF

v_gene: TRBV7-2
abundance: .
j_gene: TRBJ1-2
d_gene: TRBD1
CDR3nt: TGTGCCAGCAGCTTATTCCGGGACAGGGGCGGCTACACCTTC
CDR3aa: CASSLFRDRGGYTF

v_gene: TRBV30
abundance: .
j_gene: TRBJ1-3
d_gene: .
CDR3nt: TGTGCCTGGAGTTGGGGGCAGGGGTGGTTGAATGGAAACACCATATATTTT
CDR3aa: CAWSWGQGWLNGNTIYF

v_gene: TRBV6-5
abundance: .
j_gene: TRBJ1-1
d_gene: .
CDR3nt: TGTGCCAGCAGTTACTCAAGAGGGGGCACTGAAGCTTTCTTT
CDR3aa: CASSYSRGGTEAFF

v_gene: TRBV7-6
abundance: few
j_gene: TRBJ1-1
d_gene: .
CDR3nt: TGTGCCAGCAGCTTAGATTCGGCTGAAGCTTTCTTT
CDR3aa: CASSLDSAEAFF

v_gene: TRBV28
abundance: .
j_gene: TRBJ1-6
d_gene: .
CDR3nt: TGTGCCAGCAAGGGGAGGGGCTCCTATAATTCACCCCTCCACTTT
CDR3aa: CASKGRGSYNSPLHF

v_gene: TRBV5-1
abundance: .
j_gene: TRBJ2-7
d_gene: .
CDR3nt: TGCGCCAGCAGCCGGGACGGGAGCTACGAGCAGTACTTC
CDR3aa: CASSRDGSYEQYF

v_gene: TRBV4-2
abundance: .
j_gene: TRBJ1-1
d_gene: .
CDR3nt: TGTGCCAGCAGAAACAGGGAACTCAACACTGAAGCTTTCTTT
CDR3aa: CASRNRELNTEAFF

v_gene: TRBV27
abundance: .
j_gene: TRBJ2-5
d_gene: TRBD2
CDR3nt: TGTGTCAGCAGACCCACCCTAGCGGACTTTATACAAGAGACCCAGTACTTC
CDR3aa: CVSRPTLADFIQETQYF

v_gene: TRBV27
abundance: .
j_gene: TRBJ2-3
d_gene: TRBD2
CDR3nt: TGTGCCAGCAGTTTAGCTAGCGGGGGGTTTTCAGATACGCAGTATTTT
CDR3aa: CASSLASGGFSDTQYF

v_gene: TRBV5-1
abundance: .
j_gene: TRBJ2-3
d_gene: .
CDR3nt: TGCGCCAGCAGCTTCCCTTCCTTCCGGAGTCAACAAGGAACTCAAACTGGGGATACGCAGTATTTT
CDR3aa: CASSFPSFRSQQGTQTGDTQYF

v_gene: TRBV9
abundance: .
j_gene: TRBJ2-5
d_gene: TRBD2
CDR3nt: TGTGCCAGCAGCGTACTCCCCGGACTAGGTCGGGAGACCCAGTACTTC
CDR3aa: CASSVLPGLGRETQYF

v_gene: TRBV7-2
abundance: .
j_gene: TRBJ2-4
d_gene: .
CDR3nt: TGTGCCAGCAGCTTTCGACAAGGTGTAAACATTCAGTACTTC
CDR3aa: CASSFRQGVNIQYF

v_gene: TRBV9
abundance: .
j_gene: TRBJ1-1
d_gene: .
CDR3nt: TGTGCCAGCAGCAAAGGAGAGGGGAGGTCTGTCGCTGAAGCTTTCTTT
CDR3aa: CASSKGEGRSVAEAFF

v_gene: TRBV6-4
abundance: few
j_gene: TRBJ2-7
d_gene: TRBD2
CDR3nt: TGTGCCAGCAGTGCCTTAGCGGGAGGGCCCGACGAGCAGTACTTC
CDR3aa: CASSALAGGPDEQYF

v_gene: TRBV7-9
abundance: .
j_gene: TRBJ1-2
d_gene: .
CDR3nt: TGTGCCAGCAGCGGTTGGGGCAGGGGAGACTATGGCTACACCTTC
CDR3aa: CASSGWGRGDYGYTF

v_gene: TRBV27
abundance: few
j_gene: TRBJ2-7
d_gene: TRBD2
CDR3nt: TGTGCCAGCAGTTTATCGTCCCTAGCGGGCTACGAGCAGTACTTC
CDR3aa: CASSLSSLAGYEQYF

v_gene: TRBV7-6
abundance: .
j_gene: TRBJ2-7
d_gene: .
CDR3nt: TGTGCCAGCAGCAAACCCCTCCTGGGACAAGTACCCATCAGCTACGAGCAGTACTTC
CDR3aa: CASSKPLLGQVPISYEQYF

v_gene: TRBV5-1
abundance: .
j_gene: TRBJ2-3
d_gene: .
CDR3nt: TGCGCCAGCAGCTTGGCCATCGTAGCGGGCACAGATACGCAGTATTTT
CDR3aa: CASSLAIVAGTDTQYF

v_gene: TRBV2
abundance: .
j_gene: TRBJ2-7
d_gene: .
CDR3nt: TGTGCCAGCAGTGACTTGGCCACCAACTACGAGCAGTACTTC
CDR3aa: CASSDLATNYEQYF

v_gene: TRBV29-1
abundance: .
j_gene: TRBJ1-3
d_gene: TRBD1
CDR3nt: TGCAGCGTTGAAGGACAGGGGAGTTCTGGAAACACCATATATTTT
CDR3aa: CSVEGQGSSGNTIYF

v_gene: TRBV5-4
abundance: .
j_gene: TRBJ1-2
d_gene: .
CDR3nt: TGTGCCAGCGGCCGGGACACTATATTAGCTAACTATGGCTACACCTTC
CDR3aa: CASGRDTILANYGYTF

v_gene: TRBV28
abundance: .
j_gene: TRBJ1-5
d_gene: .
CDR3nt: TGTGCCACCAGGAGACAGGTCAATCAGCCCCAGCATTTT
CDR3aa: CATRRQVNQPQHF

v_gene: TRBV30
abundance: .
j_gene: TRBJ1-1
d_gene: TRBD1
CDR3nt: TGTGCTCACCATTCAGGGGGAACTGAAGCTTTCTTT
CDR3aa: CAHHSGGTEAFF

v_gene: TRBV5-1
abundance: .
j_gene: TRBJ2-1
d_gene: .
CDR3nt: TGCGCCAGCAGATTCCAGGGCTCCTCCTACAATGAGCAGTTCTTC
CDR3aa: CASRFQGSSYNEQFF

v_gene: TRBV7-8
abundance: .
j_gene: TRBJ1-1
d_gene: .
CDR3nt: TGTGCCAGCAGCTTACGCTGGTCTTCGGGCACTGAAGCTTTCTTT
CDR3aa: CASSLRWSSGTEAFF

v_gene: TRBV4-2
abundance: .
j_gene: TRBJ1-3
d_gene: .
CDR3nt: TGTGCCAGCAGCCATACTCAAGCTGGAAACACCATATATTTT
CDR3aa: CASSHTQAGNTIYF

v_gene: TRBV6-1
abundance: .
j_gene: TRBJ2-1
d_gene: TRBD1
CDR3nt: TGTGCCAGCAGTGATTTCTTGGACAGGGGCGGCAATGAGCAGTTCTTC
CDR3aa: CASSDFLDRGGNEQFF

v_gene: TRBV9
abundance: .
j_gene: TRBJ2-5
d_gene: TRBD2
CDR3nt: TGTGCCAGCAGCGTTACTAGCGGCCAAGAGACCCAGTACTTC
CDR3aa: CASSVTSGQETQYF

v_gene: TRBV4-3
abundance: .
j_gene: TRBJ1-4
d_gene: TRBD1
CDR3nt: TGCGCCAGCAGCCAAGAAATAGGACAGGGGTATGAAAAACTGTTTTTT
CDR3aa: CASSQEIGQGYEKLFF

v_gene: TRBV29-1
abundance: few
j_gene: TRBJ2-1
d_gene: .
CDR3nt: TGCAGCGTTCGTAAAGGGGACAATGAGCAGTTCTTC
CDR3aa: CSVRKGDNEQFF

v_gene: TRBV11-3
abundance: once
j_gene: TRBJ2-3
d_gene: .
CDR3nt: TGTGCCAGCAGCTTAGGCGGTGCGGGGAAGACAGATACGCAGTATTTT
CDR3aa: CASSLGGAGKTDTQYF

v_gene: TRBV27
abundance: .
j_gene: TRBJ2-1
d_gene: TRBD1
CDR3nt: TGTGCCAGCAGAATTAACAGGGGAGTCTCCTACAATGAGCAGCTCTTC
CDR3aa: CASRINRGVSYNEQLF

v_gene: TRBV29-1
abundance: .
j_gene: TRBJ2-5
d_gene: TRBD2
CDR3nt: TGCAGCGTTGCCCTAGCGGCCACCCAGTACTTC
CDR3aa: CSVALAATQYF

v_gene: TRBV28
abundance: .
j_gene: TRBJ1-2
d_gene: TRBD1
CDR3nt: TGTGCCAGCAGTTCAGGGGGAGGCTACACCTTC
CDR3aa: CASSSGGGYTF

v_gene: TRBV19
abundance: .
j_gene: TRBJ2-7
d_gene: .
CDR3nt: TGTGCCAGTAGTATTGGGATAGGGACATCCTACGAGCAGTACTTC
CDR3aa: CASSIGIGTSYEQYF

v_gene: TRBV7-7
abundance: .
j_gene: TRBJ1-2
d_gene: TRBD1
CDR3nt: TGTGCTAGCAGCTTAGTCCCTGACAGGGGGCCTTGGGGCTACACCTTC
CDR3aa: CASSLVPDRGPWGYTF

v_gene: TRBV29-1
abundance: .
j_gene: TRBJ1-3
d_gene: .
CDR3nt: TGCAGCGTTGCCAGGGTTGGAAACACCATATATTTT
CDR3aa: CSVARVGNTIYF

v_gene: TRBV28
abundance: .
j_gene: TRBJ2-1
d_gene: .
CDR3nt: TGTGCCAGCAGCTCGCGATCCATCAAAATCTTTTACAATGAGCAGTTCTTC
CDR3aa: CASSSRSIKIFYNEQFF

v_gene: TRBV28
abundance: .
j_gene: TRBJ1-2
d_gene: TRBD1
CDR3nt: TGTGCCAGCAGTTTCAAGGACAGGGTCGGCTATGGCTACACCTTC
CDR3aa: CASSFKDRVGYGYTF

v_gene: TRBV15
abundance: .
j_gene: TRBJ1-1
d_gene: .
CDR3nt: TGTGCCACCAGCCTCGGCGGGGTCTCTGAAGCTTTCTTT
CDR3aa: CATSLGGVSEAFF

v_gene: TRBV5-4
abundance: .
j_gene: TRBJ2-2
d_gene: .
CDR3nt: TGTGCCAGCAGCCTGGAGCAATTAGTCGCCGGGGAGCTGTTTTTT
CDR3aa: CASSLEQLVAGELFF

v_gene: TRBV6-5
abundance: once
j_gene: TRBJ2-2
d_gene: TRBD1
CDR3nt: TGTGCCAGCAATCGACAGGGAACGAACACCGGGGAGCTGTTTTTT
CDR3aa: CASNRQGTNTGELFF

v_gene: TRBV6-1
abundance: .
j_gene: TRBJ1-5
d_gene: .
CDR3nt: TGTGCCAGCAGTGTCGAGAGGAATCAGCCCCAGCATTTT
CDR3aa: CASSVERNQPQHF

v_gene: TRBV6-5
abundance: .
j_gene: TRBJ2-2
d_gene: TRBD2
CDR3nt: TGTGCCAGCAGTTACTTTAGGACTAGCGTCACCGGGGAGCTGTTTTTT
CDR3aa: CASSYFRTSVTGELFF

v_gene: TRBV6-5
abundance: few
j_gene: TRBJ2-7
d_gene: .
CDR3nt: TGTGCCAGCAGTCCCCGCCCGGAGATTTTGTACGAGCAGTACTTC
CDR3aa: CASSPRPEILYEQYF

v_gene: TRBV28
abundance: .
j_gene: TRBJ1-5
d_gene: TRBD1
CDR3nt: TGTGCCAGCAAACCCGACAGGGTAGGCAATCAGCCCCAGCATTTT
CDR3aa: CASKPDRVGNQPQHF

v_gene: TRBV7-2
abundance: .
j_gene: TRBJ2-7
d_gene: TRBD2
CDR3nt: TGTGCCAGCAGCTTAGGAGCGGGGGGCTACGAGCAGTACTTC
CDR3aa: CASSLGAGGYEQYF

v_gene: TRBV19
abundance: .
j_gene: TRBJ2-7
d_gene: .
CDR3nt: TGTGCCAGTAGTATTGGATTCGTGGCGCGGTGGGACGAGCAGTACTTC
CDR3aa: CASSIGFVARWDEQYF

v_gene: TRBV4-3
abundance: .
j_gene: TRBJ1-2
d_gene: TRBD1
CDR3nt: TGCGCCAGCAGCCAAGAGTCCAGGGGGGACTATGGCTACACCTTC
CDR3aa: CASSQESRGDYGYTF

v_gene: TRBV5-1
abundance: .
j_gene: TRBJ1-1
d_gene: TRBD1
CDR3nt: TGCGCCAGCAGCTCCTTACAGGGGATGAACACTGAAGCTTTCTTT
CDR3aa: CASSSLQGMNTEAFF